The rows below give T cell receptor beta chains drawn from one sample of a study of blood T cell repertoires in COVID-19. The data were produced by immunoSEQ multiplex PCR, yet TCRdb's version contains in-frame clones alone and is incomplete. This sample has hundreds of thousands of clones, with nearly 90% found just once. Sequencing was carried out using PBMCs or T cells enriched from blood (not recorded which). The receptors come from a woman younger than 35 with acute COVID-19. CDR3s include the opening cysteine and the closing phenylalanine or tryptophan. A D gene is named only where the DNA matches it firmly. Clone size appears in some rows only: once, few, many, or a class for an expanded clone.

d_gene | abundance | j_gene | v_gene | CDR3nt | CDR3aa
TRBD2 | . | TRBJ2-2 | TRBV7-2 | TGTGCCATCCCAACGGGGGCTAGCGGGATGCCCGGGGAGCTGTTTTTT | CAIPTGASGMPGELFF
TRBD2 | . | TRBJ2-5 | TRBV28 | TGTGCCAGCAGTAAGGGACTAGCGGGGACCCAAGAGACCCAGTACTTC | CASSKGLAGTQETQYF
. | . | TRBJ2-7 | TRBV11-2 | TGTGCCAGCAGCCCCGGACAAGCGCTGGACGAGCAGTACTTC | CASSPGQALDEQYF
TRBD2 | . | TRBJ2-2 | TRBV9 | TGTGCCAGCAGCGTAGTTCTCGCGGGGGGAAACACCGGGGAGCTGTTTTTT | CASSVVLAGGNTGELFF
TRBD2 | . | TRBJ2-3 | TRBV10-2 | TGCGCCAGCAGAGACATCCGGACTAGCGGGAGAGAAGATACGCAGTATTTT | CASRDIRTSGREDTQYF
TRBD2 | . | TRBJ2-5 | TRBV12-5 | TGTGCTAGTGGTCAAGGACTAGACGGAGAGACCCAGTACTTC | CASGQGLDGETQYF
. | . | TRBJ1-6 | TRBV7-3 | TGTGCCAGCAGCTTAACTACAGGGACTAATTCACCCCTCCACTTT | CASSLTTGTNSPLHF
. | . | TRBJ2-7 | TRBV14 | TGTGCCAGCAGCCAACGCCCCCCACGAGTGCAGTACTTC | CASSQRPPRVQYF
. | . | TRBJ1-6 | TRBV6-5 | TGTGCCAGCAGTTACGGTGGGGGCCAGGATTCACCCCTCCACTTT | CASSYGGGQDSPLHF
TRBD1 | once | TRBJ2-5 | TRBV6-6 | TGTGCCAGCTATACAGGGGGAGTCCAAGAGACCCAGTACTTC | CASYTGGVQETQYF
TRBD1 | . | TRBJ2-7 | TRBV7-8 | TGTGCCAGCAGCCGAGACAGGGTCTCCTACGAGCAGTACTTC | CASSRDRVSYEQYF
. | . | TRBJ2-1 | TRBV9 | TGTGCCAGCAGCGTAGACCGAGCTGGTTACAATGAGCAGTTCTTC | CASSVDRAGYNEQFF
. | . | TRBJ1-6 | TRBV6-4 | TGTGCCAGCAGCCGGGACATTAATTCACCCCTCCACTTT | CASSRDINSPLHF
. | . | TRBJ1-5 | TRBV28 | TGTGCCAGCAGTTTAGGGGGCGAACAGCCCCAGCATTTT | CASSLGGEQPQHF
. | . | TRBJ2-7 | TRBV27 | TGTGCCAGCAGTTTTGGGGCATTATTATCCGAGCAGTACTTC | CASSFGALLSEQYF
TRBD2 | . | TRBJ2-3 | TRBV3-1/TRBV3-2 | TGTGCCAGCAGCCAAGATCTAGCGGGGGTCCTTAGCACAGATACGCAGTATTTT | CASSQDLAGVLSTDTQYF
TRBD1 | . | TRBJ2-1 | TRBV7-9 | TGTGCCAGCAGCTTGACAGGGATCGAGCAGTTCTTC | CASSLTGIEQFF
TRBD1 | . | TRBJ1-1 | TRBV5-1 | TGCGCCAGCAGCTTACAAGACAGGGGAGCTGAAGCTTTCTTT | CASSLQDRGAEAFF
. | . | TRBJ2-2 | TRBV5-6 | TGTGCCAGCAGCCAAGACAGGCCCGGGGAGCTGTTTTTT | CASSQDRPGELFF
. | . | TRBJ2-1 | TRBV7-9 | TGTGCCAGCAGCGTCCTAGGTGGTGAGCAGTTCTTC | CASSVLGGEQFF
TRBD1 | . | TRBJ1-5 | TRBV20-1 | TGCAGTGCAAAGGACAGGGGGATCTGGCATTTT | CSAKDRGIWHF
TRBD1 | . | TRBJ2-7 | TRBV18 | TGTGCCAGCTCACCATCTCAGGGGGATAACTACGAGCAGTACTTC | CASSPSQGDNYEQYF
. | . | TRBJ2-1 | TRBV12-3/TRBV12-4 | TGTGCCAGCAGTTTAGCCGTTGAGCAGTTCTTC | CASSLAVEQFF
. | . | TRBJ1-2 | TRBV1 | TGCACCAGCAGCCCCTACCCCAGGGGTCAGGGCTACACCTTC | CTSSPYPRGQGYTF
. | . | TRBJ1-4 | TRBV3-1/TRBV3-2 | TGTGCCAGCAGCCAAGACGGGGCTAATGAAAAACTGTTTTTT | CASSQDGANEKLFF
. | . | TRBJ1-2 | TRBV19 | TGTGCCAGTAGATCCGGGGTCGGCTACACCTTC | CASRSGVGYTF
. | few | TRBJ1-6 | TRBV11-3 | TGTGCCAGCAGCTTAGATCTAGAGTCACCCCTCCACTTT | CASSLDLESPLHF
. | . | TRBJ1-2 | TRBV14 | TGTGCCAGCAGCCAAGAACAGGATCCATATGGCTACACCTTC | CASSQEQDPYGYTF
. | . | TRBJ1-6 | TRBV25-1 | TGTGCCAGCAGACAGTCTAATTCACCCCTCCACTTT | CASRQSNSPLHF
TRBD1 | . | TRBJ1-2 | TRBV30 | TGTGCCTGGGGGACAGGAATGTTCTATGGCTACACCTTC | CAWGTGMFYGYTF
TRBD1 | . | TRBJ1-5 | TRBV4-1 | TGCGCCAGCAGCCCCTGGACAGGGGTGGGTCAGCCCCAGCATTTT | CASSPWTGVGQPQHF
TRBD1 | . | TRBJ1-2 | TRBV28 | TGTGCCAGCAGTTCTCCGACAGGGGTGTATGGCTACACCTTC | CASSSPTGVYGYTF
. | . | TRBJ1-1 | TRBV5-6 | TGTGCCACCACTACCGACAGACGCACTGAAGCTTTCTTT | CATTTDRRTEAFF
. | . | TRBJ2-3 | TRBV29-1 | TGCAGCGTTCCTAGCACAGATACGCAGTATTTT | CSVPSTDTQYF